This TCR beta chain is from a study of T cell clonotyping in hematopoietic cell transplantation (dated by TCRdb to 2020 to 2023). Regarding the study in general: Pretransplant samples from recipients were collected after cytoreduction. In the study, 135 blood samples were gathered from a few dozen consecutive transplant recipients and their related donors. Recruitment of patients ran from 2015 to January 2017, and follow-up continued until late 2020 or until death. General study outcomes and caveats: Recipient TCR diversity fell after transplant, with pathologically expanded clonotypes rising progressively from day 30 to day 180. Broader TCR repertoire diversity after transplant was predicted by Inverse Simpson Index values from donors and from recipients before transplant. The sample size was limited and the cells went unsorted, which meant the CD4 and CD8 repertoire contributions could not be told apart. Overlap with donor repertoires was found for only a small fraction of recipient repertoires, with over 95% found to appear de novo at the given depth.

The meaning of the sample's time point label: recipient sample about 28 days before transplant, after cytoreduction. Blood from recipients was drawn roughly 28 days before transplant, then again at days 30, 100 and 180 after transplant. Using Nuclei Lysis Solution, genomic DNA was extracted from unfractionated peripheral blood mononuclear cells that were either fresh or cryopreserved. TCR beta CDR3 regions were amplified from genomic DNA with the immunoSEQ assay, a bias-controlled multiplex PCR using V- and J-specific primers. In a second PCR step, a proprietary barcode and Illumina adapter sequences were attached to the CDR3 amplicons. An Illumina MiSeq instrument was used for sequencing of the CDR3 libraries. In the source study's methods: Export and quality control were handled in immunoSEQ Analyzer 3.0, while downstream analyses relied on R Bioconductor and Immunarch. Only productive rearrangements in the normalized downsampled data set went into calculating the repertoire metrics. In the normalized cohort, clonotypes with more than 5 templates were defined as pathologically expanded. Repertoire diversity was measured with the Inverse Simpson Index. To capture all clonotypes, the CMV-specificity analyses were run on the non-normalized data set. Sourced from immuneACCESS, this table was stored by TCRdb with only in-frame sequences that have V and J called. A share of the clones is absent; for the studies checked, an unresolved V gene accounts for under half, and the remainder has no known explanation. The D gene and trimming were derived from the DNA, and the V and J assignments and clone size from that table. The sample records 25,000 to 30,000 clones, approximately 82% of which are singletons. Approximately 1.8% of the sample belongs to the ten largest clones.

Cut back by 4 bases and 2 bases, the V and J ends lie 14 bases apart. The CDR3 runs 16 residues from the cysteine to the phenylalanine. The read is trimmed to its CDR3 DNA, 48 bases read in frame from base 1. Based on the germline V gene, the CDR1 and CDR2 sequences are MNHNS and SASEGT. Remarks on this clone: Its antigen is currently not known. The input lacks base qualities; no much larger clone sits a single base away.

This TCR was sampled from a man in his forties with acute myeloid leukemia. Some clones in this sample may be carry-over from other donors' samples. The rearranged segments are TRBV6-1 and TRBJ2-2; possibly the D gene is TRBD2, per 5 matching bases. Specimen: peripheral blood mononuclear cells, collected before stem cell transplant. The DNA reads as follows: TGTGCCAGCAGTGGATGGGGTGGAGGAAACACCGGGGAGCTGTTTTTT. This yields the protein CASSGWGGGNTGELFF.